The present entry profiles one T cell receptor beta chain with its context. Its antigen is not known. This entry comes from a study of shared clonotypes between healthy human individuals. About the study: Donors consisted of a couple of women and three men between 18 and 49. Study-wide results and caveats: Clonotypes shared by all four donors outscored non-shared clonotypes in generation probability.

V was cut by 7 bases and J by 4 bases, with 17 bases left in between. The CDR3 runs to 15 residues. CDR1 is MNHNS, CDR2 SASEGT, per germline. Profiling relied on immunoSEQ multiplex PCR, and the TCRdb table lists in-frame clones only, not all of them. The profile covers some 700,000 clones, with roughly 91% appearing a single time and 34% taken by the ten largest. The TCR comes from a man aged 18-30 years in good health. Some clones in this sample may be carry-over from other donors' samples. The genes are TRBV6-1 and TRBJ2-1, with D perhaps TRBD2 (6 bases). The sample consisted of memory CD8+ T cells from PBMCs. Subset described: CD45RO+ cells pooled with CCR7-negative TemRA cells. The CDR3 spells CASKAGLAVYNEQFF. The CDR3 bases are TGTGCCAGCAAGGCGGGGTTAGCGGTTTACAATGAGCAGTTCTTC.